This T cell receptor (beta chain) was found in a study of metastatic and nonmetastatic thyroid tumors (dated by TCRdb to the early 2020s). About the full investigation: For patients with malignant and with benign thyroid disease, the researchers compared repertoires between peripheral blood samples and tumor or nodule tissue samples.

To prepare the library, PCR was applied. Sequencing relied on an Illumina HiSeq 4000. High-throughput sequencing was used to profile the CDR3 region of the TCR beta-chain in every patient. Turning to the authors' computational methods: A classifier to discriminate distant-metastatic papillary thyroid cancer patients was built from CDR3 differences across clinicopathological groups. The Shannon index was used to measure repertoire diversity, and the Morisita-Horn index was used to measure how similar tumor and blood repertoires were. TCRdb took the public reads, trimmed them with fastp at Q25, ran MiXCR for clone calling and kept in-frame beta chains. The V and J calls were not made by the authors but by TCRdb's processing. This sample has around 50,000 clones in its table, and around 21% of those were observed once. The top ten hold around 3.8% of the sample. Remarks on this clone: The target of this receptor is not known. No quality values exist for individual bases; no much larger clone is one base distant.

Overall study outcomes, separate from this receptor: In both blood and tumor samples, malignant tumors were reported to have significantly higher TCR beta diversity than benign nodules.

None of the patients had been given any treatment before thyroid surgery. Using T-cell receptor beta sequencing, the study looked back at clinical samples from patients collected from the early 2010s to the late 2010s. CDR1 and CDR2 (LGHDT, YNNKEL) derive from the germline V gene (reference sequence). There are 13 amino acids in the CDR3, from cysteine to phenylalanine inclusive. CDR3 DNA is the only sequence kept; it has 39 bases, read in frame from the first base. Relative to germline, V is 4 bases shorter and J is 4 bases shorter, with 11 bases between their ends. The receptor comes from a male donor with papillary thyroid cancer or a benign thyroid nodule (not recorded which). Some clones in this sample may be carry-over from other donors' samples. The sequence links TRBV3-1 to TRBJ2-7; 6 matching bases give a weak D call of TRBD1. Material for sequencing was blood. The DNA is TGTGCCAGCAGCCTTCTCGACAGGTACGAGCAGTACTTC. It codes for CASSLLDRYEQYF.